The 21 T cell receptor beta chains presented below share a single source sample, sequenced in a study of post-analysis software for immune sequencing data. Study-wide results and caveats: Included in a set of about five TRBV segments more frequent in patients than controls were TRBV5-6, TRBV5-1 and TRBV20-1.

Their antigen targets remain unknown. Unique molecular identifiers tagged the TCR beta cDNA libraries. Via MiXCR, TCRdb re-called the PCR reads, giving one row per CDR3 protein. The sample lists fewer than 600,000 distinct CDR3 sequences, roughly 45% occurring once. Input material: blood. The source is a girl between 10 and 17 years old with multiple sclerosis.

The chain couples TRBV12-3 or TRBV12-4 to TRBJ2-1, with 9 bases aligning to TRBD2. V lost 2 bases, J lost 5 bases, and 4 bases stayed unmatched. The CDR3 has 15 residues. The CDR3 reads CASSLPPSGNNEQFF. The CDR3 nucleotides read TGTGCCAGCAGTTTACCTCCTAGCGGGAACAATGAGCAGTTCTTC.

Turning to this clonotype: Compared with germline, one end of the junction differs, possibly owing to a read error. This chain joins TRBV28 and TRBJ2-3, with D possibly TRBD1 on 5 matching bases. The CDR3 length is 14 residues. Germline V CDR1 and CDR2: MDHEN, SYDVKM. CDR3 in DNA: TGTGTCAGCACCCTCAGGGTTGACACAGATACGCAGTATTTT. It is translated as CVSTLRVDTDTQYF. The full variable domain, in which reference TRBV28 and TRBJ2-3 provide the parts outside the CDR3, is DVKVTQSSRYLVKRTGEKVFLECVQDMDHENMFWYRQDPGLGLRLIYFSYDVKMKEKGDIPEGYSVSREKKERFSLILESASTNQTSMYLCVSTLRVDTDTQYFGPGTRLTVL.

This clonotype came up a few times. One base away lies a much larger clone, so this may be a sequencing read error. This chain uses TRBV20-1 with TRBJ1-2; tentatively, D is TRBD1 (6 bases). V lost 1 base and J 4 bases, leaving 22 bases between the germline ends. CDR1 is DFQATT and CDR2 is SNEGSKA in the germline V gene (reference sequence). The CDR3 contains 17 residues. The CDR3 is CSARVGRRTDRTYGYTF. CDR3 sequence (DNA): TGCAGTGCTAGAGTGGGGCGCAGGACAGATCGTACCTATGGCTACACCTTC.

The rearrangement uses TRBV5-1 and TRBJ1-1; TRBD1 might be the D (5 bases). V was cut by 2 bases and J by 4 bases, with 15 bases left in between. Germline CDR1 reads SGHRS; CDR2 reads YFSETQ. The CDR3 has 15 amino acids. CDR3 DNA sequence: TGCGCCAGCAGCTTTAATTGGCAGGGTGGCACTGAAGCTTTCTTT. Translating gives CASSFNWQGGTEAFF.

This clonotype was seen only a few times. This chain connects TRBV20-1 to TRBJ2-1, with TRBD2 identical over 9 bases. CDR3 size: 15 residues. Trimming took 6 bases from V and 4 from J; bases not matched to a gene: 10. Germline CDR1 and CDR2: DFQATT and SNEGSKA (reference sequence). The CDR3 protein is CSARKTSGPYNEQFF. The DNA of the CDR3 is TGCAGTGCCAGAAAGACTAGCGGCCCATACAATGAGCAGTTCTTC.

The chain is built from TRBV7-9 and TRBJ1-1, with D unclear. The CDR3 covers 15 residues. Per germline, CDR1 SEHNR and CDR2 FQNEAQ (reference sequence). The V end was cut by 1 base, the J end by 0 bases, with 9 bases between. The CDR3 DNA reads TGTGCCAGCAGCTTAGTTCGGCAGTTGAACACTGAAGCTTTCTTT. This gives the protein CASSLVRQLNTEAFF.

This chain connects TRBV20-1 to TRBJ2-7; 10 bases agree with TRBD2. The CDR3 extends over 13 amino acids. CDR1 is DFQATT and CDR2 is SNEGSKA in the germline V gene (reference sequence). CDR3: CSATGTSDYEQYF. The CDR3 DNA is TGCAGCGCCACCGGGACTAGCGACTACGAGCAGTACTTC.

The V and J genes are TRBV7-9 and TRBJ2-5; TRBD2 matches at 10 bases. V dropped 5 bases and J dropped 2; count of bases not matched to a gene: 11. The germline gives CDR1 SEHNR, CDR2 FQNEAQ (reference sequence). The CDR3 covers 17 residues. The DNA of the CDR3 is TGTGCCAGCAGCCCGCCCCGTAGCGGGGGGAGACAAGAGACCCAGTACTTC. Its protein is CASSPPRSGGRQETQYF. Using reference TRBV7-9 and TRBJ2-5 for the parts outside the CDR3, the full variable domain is DTGVSQNPRHKITKRGQNVTFRCDPISEHNRLYWYRQTLGQGPEFLTYFQNEAQLEKSRLLSDRFSAERPKGSFSTLEIQRTEQGDSAMYLCASSPPRSGGRQETQYFGPGTRLLVL.

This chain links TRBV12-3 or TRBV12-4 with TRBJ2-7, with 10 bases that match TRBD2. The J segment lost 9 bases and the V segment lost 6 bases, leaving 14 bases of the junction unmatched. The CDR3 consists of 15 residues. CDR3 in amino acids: CASSPAGLAERRQYF. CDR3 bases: TGTGCCAGCAGCCCGGCCGGACTAGCGGAGCGGAGGCAGTACTTC.

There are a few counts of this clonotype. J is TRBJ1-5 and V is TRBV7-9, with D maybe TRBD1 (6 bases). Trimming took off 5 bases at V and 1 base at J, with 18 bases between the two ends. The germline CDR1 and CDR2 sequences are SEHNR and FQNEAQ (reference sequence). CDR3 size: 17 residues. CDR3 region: CASSPGPGRGSNQPQHF. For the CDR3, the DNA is TGTGCCAGCAGCCCTGGGCCAGGTAGGGGGAGCAATCAGCCCCAGCATTTT.

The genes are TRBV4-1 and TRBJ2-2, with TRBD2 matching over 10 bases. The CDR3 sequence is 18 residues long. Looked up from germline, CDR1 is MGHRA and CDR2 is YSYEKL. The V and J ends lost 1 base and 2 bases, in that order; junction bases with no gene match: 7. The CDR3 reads CASSQGTSGDINTGELFF. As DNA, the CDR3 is TGCGCCAGCAGCCAAGGGACTAGCGGAGACATCAACACCGGGGAGCTGTTTTTT.

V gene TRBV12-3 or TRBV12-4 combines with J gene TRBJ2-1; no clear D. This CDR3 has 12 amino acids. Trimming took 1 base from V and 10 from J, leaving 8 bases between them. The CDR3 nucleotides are TGTGCCAGCAGTTTAGGCGATGGGGAGCAGTTCTTC. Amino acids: CASSLGDGEQFF.

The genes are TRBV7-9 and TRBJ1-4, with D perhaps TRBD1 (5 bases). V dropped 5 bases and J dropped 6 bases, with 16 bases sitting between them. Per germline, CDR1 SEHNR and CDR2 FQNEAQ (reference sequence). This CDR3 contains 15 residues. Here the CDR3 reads CASSPRDARHEKLFF. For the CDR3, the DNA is TGTGCCAGCAGCCCAAGGGACGCAAGACATGAAAAACTGTTTTTT.

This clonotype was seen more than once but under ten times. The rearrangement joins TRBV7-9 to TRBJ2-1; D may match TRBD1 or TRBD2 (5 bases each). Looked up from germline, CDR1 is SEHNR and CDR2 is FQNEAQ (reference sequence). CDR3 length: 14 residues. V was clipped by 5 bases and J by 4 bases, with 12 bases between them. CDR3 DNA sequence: TGTGCCAGCAGCATCGGGACGGCTTACAATGAGCAGTTCTTC. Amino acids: CASSIGTAYNEQFF.

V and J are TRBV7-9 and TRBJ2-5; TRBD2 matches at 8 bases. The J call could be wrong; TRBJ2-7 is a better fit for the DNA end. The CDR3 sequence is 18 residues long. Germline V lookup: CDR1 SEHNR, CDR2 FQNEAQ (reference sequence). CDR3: CASSLGVGLALRGGEQYF. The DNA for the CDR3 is TGTGCCAGCAGCTTGGGGGTCGGACTAGCTCTTAGAGGCGGCGAGCAGTACTTC.

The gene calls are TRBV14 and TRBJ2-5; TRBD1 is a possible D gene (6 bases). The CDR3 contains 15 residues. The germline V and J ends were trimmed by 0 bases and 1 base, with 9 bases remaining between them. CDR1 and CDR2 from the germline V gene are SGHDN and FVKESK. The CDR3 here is CASSQETDSQETQYF. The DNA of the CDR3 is TGTGCCAGCAGCCAAGAAACGGACAGCCAAGAGACCCAGTACTTC.

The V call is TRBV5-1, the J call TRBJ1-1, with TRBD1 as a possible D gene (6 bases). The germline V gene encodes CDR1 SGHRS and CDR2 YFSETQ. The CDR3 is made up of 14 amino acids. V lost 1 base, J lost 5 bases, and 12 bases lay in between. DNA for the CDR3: TGCGCCAGCAGCTTGTCACAGGGAGGTACTGAAGCTTTCTTT. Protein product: CASSLSQGGTEAFF.

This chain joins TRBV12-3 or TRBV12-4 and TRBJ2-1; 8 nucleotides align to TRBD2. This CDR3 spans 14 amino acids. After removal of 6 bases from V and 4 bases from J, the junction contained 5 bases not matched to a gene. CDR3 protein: CASRARLAYNEQFF. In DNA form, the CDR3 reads TGTGCCAGCAGAGCCCGACTAGCGTACAATGAGCAGTTCTTC.

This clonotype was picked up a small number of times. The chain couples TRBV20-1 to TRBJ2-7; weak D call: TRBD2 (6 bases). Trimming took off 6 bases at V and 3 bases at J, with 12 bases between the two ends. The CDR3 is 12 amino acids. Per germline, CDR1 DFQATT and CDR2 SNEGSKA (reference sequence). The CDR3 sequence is CSAAGFFYEQYF. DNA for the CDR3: TGCAGTGCGGCGGGGTTTTTCTACGAGCAGTACTTC.

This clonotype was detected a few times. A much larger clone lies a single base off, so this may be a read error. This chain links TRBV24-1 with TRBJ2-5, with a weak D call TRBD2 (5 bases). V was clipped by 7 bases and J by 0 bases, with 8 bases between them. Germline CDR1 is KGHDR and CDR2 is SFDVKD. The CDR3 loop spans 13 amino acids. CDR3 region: CATSQDYQETQYF. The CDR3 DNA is TGTGCCACCAGCCAGGACTACCAAGAGACCCAGTACTTC.

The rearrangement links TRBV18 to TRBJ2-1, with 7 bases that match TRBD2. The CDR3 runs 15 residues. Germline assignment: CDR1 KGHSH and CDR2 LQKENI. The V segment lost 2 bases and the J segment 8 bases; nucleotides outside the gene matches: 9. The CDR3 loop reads CASSPMASGDDEQFF. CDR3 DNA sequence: TGTGCCAGCTCACCAATGGCTAGCGGAGACGATGAGCAGTTCTTC.